This TCR beta chain was recovered during a study of patients and donors after allogeneic stem cell transplantation. Ten or more counts support this clonotype. Trimming cost V 1 base and J 4 bases; bases outside gene matches: 4. CDR1 and CDR2 (germline): SGHNT, YENEEA. The CDR3 consists of 16 residues. TCRdb redid the calling of the RT-PCR reads with MiXCR, one entry per CDR3 protein. The profile shows some 10,000 distinct CDR3 sequences, 3.5% to 4.5% of them singletons. The chain recombines TRBV11-3 with TRBJ2-1; 10 nucleotides align to TRBD2. Sequencing input: blood, either unsorted or a sorted T cell fraction (not recorded which). The receptor comes from a human donor who was either an allogeneic HSCT recipient or a stem cell or donor lymphocyte infusion donor (not recorded which). It is not recorded whose cells these are; they may come from a transplant donor. The CDR3 loop reads CASSLVAGGEYNEQFF. The CDR3 coding sequence is TGTGCCAGCAGCTTAGTAGCGGGAGGCGAGTACAATGAGCAGTTCTTC. The complete variable domain, with remaining parts taken from reference TRBV11-3 and TRBJ2-1, reads EAGVVQSPRYKIIEKKQPVAFWCNPISGHNTLYWYLQNLGQGPELLIRYENEEAVDDSQLPKDRFSAERLKGVDSTLKIQPAELGDSAVYLCASSLVAGGEYNEQFFGPGTRLTVL.